The sequence of this T cell receptor (beta chain) was determined in a study of neurological immune-mediated disorders. Germline CDR1 SGHRS, CDR2 YFSETQ. The CDR3 extends over 14 amino acids. V lost 0 bases and J 3 bases, leaving 10 bases between the germline ends. In TCRdb, the 5' RACE reads were re-called with MiXCR into one record per CDR3 protein. The sample includes tens of thousands of distinct CDR3 sequences, about 4.2% of them seen just once. On this clonotype: A much larger clonotype is one base distant, so this may be a read error.

V usage is TRBV5-1 and J usage is TRBJ2-7; no reliable D call. The specimen sequenced was PBMCs. The receptor's source is a man younger than 40 with multiple sclerosis. DNA of the CDR3: TGCGCCAGCAGCTTGGCGGAAAGGGTCTACGAGCAGTACTTC. This codes for CASSLAERVYEQYF.